Below, 24 T cell receptor beta chains from the same sample are listed, as sequenced in a study of PD-1 blockade in mismatch repair-deficient tumors. Profiled with immunoSEQ multiplex PCR; TCRdb holds only in-frame clones, not every one. The sample lists about 67,000 clones; 60% to 80% were seen once. The material sequenced was peripheral blood, taken 2 weeks after starting pembrolizumab. These receptors all come from an adult with mismatch repair-deficient cancer.

The chain links TRBV12-5 to TRBJ2-2; D remains ambiguous. Deletions cut 1 base from V and 5 bases from J, with 11 bases between. Germline loops: CDR1 LGHNT, CDR2 FRNRAP. This CDR3 has 15 residues. The CDR3 bases are TGTGCTAGTGGTTTGGGGCAGTCGATAACCGGGGAGCTGTTTTTT. Translating gives CASGLGQSITGELFF. Full variable domain (rest looked up from reference TRBV12-5 and TRBJ2-2): DARVTQTPRHKVTEMGQEVTMRCQPILGHNTVFWYRQTMMQGLELLAYFRNRAPLDDSGMPKDRFSAEMPDATLATLKIQPSEPRDSAVYFCASGLGQSITGELFFGEGSRLTVL.

This clone is a singleton in its sample. The chain carries TRBV5-1 and TRBJ2-1; 10 bases line up with TRBD2. Unmatched junction bases numbered 8, after V lost 2 bases and J lost 9 bases. This CDR3 is 15 amino acids long. Germline CDR1 and CDR2: SGHRS and YFSETQ. CDR3 loop: CASSLAGGPGTEQFF. The CDR3 coding sequence is TGCGCCAGCAGCTTAGCGGGAGGGCCGGGGACTGAGCAGTTCTTC.

Worth noting for this clone: The junction differs from germline at one of its ends, possibly a read error. The CDR3 DNA reads TGTGCCAGCAGTGAGAATACACAGGAGCTACAAGGGACCCAGTACTTC. Protein product: CASSENTQELQGTQYF. V gene TRBV2 combines with J gene TRBJ2-5; a possible D gene is TRBD1 (5 bases). The CDR3 consists of 16 residues. Germline V gene sequence: CDR1 SNHLY, CDR2 FYNNEI.

The chain couples TRBV11-1 to TRBJ1-5; D not certain. The germline CDR1 and CDR2 sequences are SGHAT and FQDESV (reference sequence). The CDR3 consists of 15 residues. Trimming stripped 1 base from V and 2 bases from J, with 9 bases between. Written as DNA, the CDR3 is TGTGCCAGCAGCTTAGGACGGTCAGGCAATCAGCCCCAGCATTTT. Its protein is CASSLGRSGNQPQHF. Full variable domain (missing parts from reference TRBV11-1 and TRBJ1-5): EAEVAQSPRYKITEKSQAVAFWCDPISGHATLYWYRQILGQGPELLVQFQDESVVDDSQLPKDRFSAERLKGVDSTLKIQPAELGDSAMYLCASSLGRSGNQPQHFGDGTRLSIL.

The chain couples TRBV12-5 to TRBJ2-5, with a weak D call TRBD2 (6 bases). The V gene's germline CDR1 is LGHNT and CDR2 FRNRAP. V lost 5 bases, J lost 4 bases, and 17 bases lay in between. The CDR3 has 15 amino acids. CDR3 in amino acids: CASGQGTYQRETQYF. The CDR3 nucleotides are TGTGCTAGTGGTCAAGGGACTTACCAAAGAGAGACCCAGTACTTC. Full variable domain (outside the CDR3, taken from reference TRBV12-5 and TRBJ2-5): DARVTQTPRHKVTEMGQEVTMRCQPILGHNTVFWYRQTMMQGLELLAYFRNRAPLDDSGMPKDRFSAEMPDATLATLKIQPSEPRDSAVYFCASGQGTYQRETQYFGPGTRLLVL.

This clone was observed a single time. The genes are TRBV30 and TRBJ2-5; the D is unclear. The germline V gene encodes CDR1 GTSNPN and CDR2 SVGIG (reference sequence). Trimming left V 0 bases short and J 2 bases short, with 7 bases between. The CDR3 is 13 residues long. CDR3 nucleotide sequence: TGTGCCTGGAGTGTAGGGCATCAAGAGACCCAGTACTTC. Translated: CAWSVGHQETQYF.

The chain carries TRBV11-2 and TRBJ2-7; D might be TRBD1 (5 bases). V dropped 5 bases and J dropped 0 bases, with 11 bases sitting between them. Germline V gene data show CDR1 as SGHAT and CDR2 as FQNNGV. This CDR3 is 14 amino acids long. CDR3 in amino acids: CASSLSTVSYEQYF. Written as DNA, the CDR3 is TGTGCCAGCAGCCTCTCGACAGTCTCCTACGAGCAGTACTTC.

The chain carries TRBV25-1 and TRBJ2-1; no reliable D call. Trimming stripped 3 bases from V and 4 bases from J, with 10 bases between. Germline values: CDR1 MGHDK, CDR2 SYGVNS. This CDR3 spans 14 amino acids. CDR3 region: CASSDIASYNEQFF. The CDR3, as DNA: TGTGCCAGCAGTGACATAGCATCGTACAATGAGCAGTTCTTC.

Remarks on this clone: This could be a read error, since a much larger clone is one nucleotide away. V gene TRBV11-1 combines with J gene TRBJ2-7; tentative D call: TRBD2 (5 bases). The CDR3 length is 12 residues. Looked up from germline, CDR1 is SGHAT and CDR2 is FQDESV (reference sequence). Trimming pared 4 bases from V and 3 bases from J, leaving 7 bases between. CDR3 DNA sequence: TGTGCCAGCAGCTCCGACTACTACGAGCAGTACTTC. Its translation is CASSSDYYEQYF.

This chain connects TRBV7-2 to TRBJ2-7, with TRBD2 matching over 13 bases. This CDR3 has 17 residues. The germline gives CDR1 SGHTA, CDR2 FQGNSA. After removal of 5 bases from V and 1 base from J, the junction contained 8 bases not matched to a gene. Here the CDR3 DNA reads TGTGCCAGCAGCCCGATGACTAGCGGGAGGAAATCCTACGAGCAGTACTTC. This encodes CASSPMTSGRKSYEQYF.

This CDR3 is CASSPGQGNTEAFF. The CDR3 DNA reads as TGTGCCAGCAGCCCGGGACAGGGAAACACTGAAGCTTTCTTT. J is TRBJ1-1 and V is TRBV7-9, with TRBD1 matching 9 bases. The J segment lost 2 bases and the V segment lost 5 bases, leaving 3 bases of the junction unmatched. Germline CDR1 reads SEHNR; CDR2 reads FQNEAQ (reference sequence). There are 14 residues in the CDR3.

V is TRBV10-1 and J is TRBJ2-3, with 9 bases identical to TRBD1. With V trimmed by 0 bases and J by 9 bases, 4 bases remained unmatched. The CDR3 contains 14 residues. Germline-derived CDR1 and CDR2 are WNHNN and SYGVQD (reference sequence). In DNA, the CDR3 is TGCGCCAGCAGTGAGTCAGGGACAGGGAGGACGCAGTATTTT. Amino acids: CASSESGTGRTQYF.

This clone was seen just once. This chain links TRBV10-1 with TRBJ2-7; D is undetermined. The V end lost 3 bases, the J end lost 3 bases, and 12 bases lay between the germline ends. Looked up from germline, CDR1 is WNHNN and CDR2 is SYGVQD (reference sequence). This CDR3 region has 14 residues. The CDR3 loop reads CASSDGLGGYEQYF. CDR3 DNA sequence: TGCGCCAGCAGTGATGGTCTGGGTGGCTACGAGCAGTACTTC.

This clone was seen a handful of times. The rearrangement joins TRBV30 to TRBJ2-1; TRBD2 might be the D (5 bases). Germline V lookup: CDR1 GTSNPN, CDR2 SVGIG (reference sequence). This CDR3 is 14 amino acids long. Trimming pared 0 bases from V and 7 bases from J, leaving 13 bases between. The CDR3 loop is CAWSVSVEGNEQFF. CDR3 nucleotides: TGTGCCTGGAGTGTTTCGGTTGAGGGTAATGAGCAGTTCTTC.

This chain connects TRBV7-2 to TRBJ2-5; D ambiguous. The CDR3 totals 15 residues. Germline values: CDR1 SGHTA, CDR2 FQGNSA. Trimming shortened V by 1 base and J by 2 bases, and 11 bases separated the two germline ends. In DNA form, the CDR3 reads TGTGCCAGCAGCTTAGGGCGGAGACGTCAAGAGACCCAGTACTTC. It specifies CASSLGRRRQETQYF.

This clone occurred a few times. The chain recombines TRBV4-2 with TRBJ1-3, with D perhaps TRBD1 (5 bases). The CDR3 loop spans 16 amino acids. Trimming shortened V by 0 bases and J by 3 bases, and 12 bases separated the two germline ends. Germline CDR1 and CDR2: LGHNA and YNFKEQ. CDR3 coding DNA: TGTGCCAGCAGCCAAGATCCGGGGGGAAATGGAAACACCATATATTTT. Protein: CASSQDPGGNGNTIYF.

This chain connects TRBV6-5 to TRBJ2-1; 10 bases fit TRBD2. Germline V gene sequence: CDR1 MNHEY, CDR2 SVGAGI. The J segment lost 10 bases and the V segment lost 6 bases, leaving 12 bases of the junction unmatched. This CDR3 comprises 15 residues. The CDR3 coding sequence is TGTGCCAGCAGCCGGACTAGCGGCCGAGGGCGCGAGCAGTTCTTC. Residues: CASSRTSGRGREQFF.

In DNA, the CDR3 is TGTGCCAGCAGCTTAGGATCGGCAGGGCGGACCGGGGAGCTGTTTTTT. Its protein is CASSLGSAGRTGELFF. The chain links TRBV7-2 to TRBJ2-2, with D possibly being TRBD1 (5 bases). V dropped 1 base and J dropped 5 bases, with 14 bases sitting between them. Looked up from germline, CDR1 is SGHTA and CDR2 is FQGNSA. The CDR3 is 16 residues long.

This clone was counted a few times. V is TRBV11-2 and J is TRBJ2-7, with D possibly TRBD1 on 6 matching bases. Germline V gene sequence: CDR1 SGHAT, CDR2 FQNNGV. CDR3 length equals 12 residues. The V end was cut by 5 bases, the J end by 4 bases, with 9 bases between. The CDR3 DNA reads TGTGCCAGCAGCCAACAGGGATACGAGCAGTACTTC. This sequence encodes CASSQQGYEQYF.

The chain recombines TRBV6-1 with TRBJ2-3; 8 nucleotides match TRBD2. The ends lost 2 bases at V and 4 bases at J; junction bases unmatched: 5. The germline V gene has CDR1 MNHNS and CDR2 SASEGT. This CDR3 comprises 15 residues. CDR3 residues: CASSESSGSSDTQYF. The CDR3 DNA follows: TGTGCCAGCAGTGAATCAAGCGGGAGTTCAGATACGCAGTATTTT.

The chain recombines TRBV9 with TRBJ2-7; 7 bases align to TRBD2. Germline V gives CDR1 SGDLS, CDR2 YYNGEE. V lost 0 bases, J lost 0 bases, and 3 bases stayed unmatched. The CDR3 contains 15 residues. The CDR3: CASSVGAGYSYEQYF. In DNA, the CDR3 is TGTGCCAGCAGCGTAGGAGCGGGGTACTCCTACGAGCAGTACTTC. Together with reference TRBV9 and TRBJ2-7, the CDR3 gives the full variable domain: DSGVTQTPKHLITATGQRVTLRCSPRSGDLSVYWYQQSLDQGLQFLIQYYNGEERAKGNILERFSAQQFPDLHSELNLSSLELGDSALYFCASSVGAGYSYEQYFGPGTRLTVT.

This clone was detected only once. The J gene is TRBJ1-3, the V gene TRBV6-1; D gene unclear. Trimming removed 3 bases from V and 1 base from J, with 7 bases in between. The CDR3 sequence is 14 residues long. Germline CDR1 and CDR2: MNHNS and SASEGT. This chain's CDR3 is CASSEQDSGNTIYF. CDR3 nucleotide sequence: TGTGCCAGCAGTGAGCAGGATTCTGGAAACACCATATATTTT.

This clone was detected only a few times. The CDR3 reads CAIRGADGSLDEQFF. The CDR3 nucleotides are TGTGCCATCCGGGGGGCCGACGGGAGTCTCGATGAGCAGTTCTTC. J is TRBJ2-1 and V is TRBV10-3, with D possibly TRBD2 on 7 matching bases. V lost 8 bases, J lost 8 bases, and 22 bases lay in between. The CDR3 is 15 amino acids. From germline, CDR1 is ENHRY and CDR2 SYGVKD.

This chain links TRBV10-3 with TRBJ2-1; 13 bases map to TRBD2. The CDR3 runs 16 residues. Germline CDR1 ENHRY, CDR2 SYGVKD. V was clipped by 7 bases and J by 8 bases; unmatched bases: 11. The CDR3: CAITEVLAGGLDEQFF. The CDR3, as DNA: TGTGCCATCACCGAAGTACTAGCGGGAGGGCTTGATGAGCAGTTCTTC.